These 11 T cell receptor beta chains share one sample of origin, sequenced in a study of OX40 agonist ivuxolimab in advanced cancers. The library was built by means of the immunoSEQ multiplex PCR assay. Here the immuneACCESS table is served through TCRdb, limited to in-frame sequences with V and J called. Missing clones are a known gap in these copies; in checked studies unresolved V genes cover under half, and the rest lacks a known reason. This sample holds approximately 100,000 clones; around nine tenths were observed only once. The ten largest clonotypes hold less than 1% of the sample. Sequenced here: CD4+ or CD8+ T cells sorted from blood, sampled in a trial of the OX40 agonist ivuxolimab. These receptors were collected from an adult with an advanced solid tumor such as melanoma, head and neck, liver or kidney cancer.

The rearrangement uses TRBV6-5 and TRBJ1-2; D unclear. Germline values: CDR1 MNHEY, CDR2 SVGAGI. Trimming took off 2 bases at V and 8 bases at J, with 9 bases between the two ends. The CDR3 has 12 amino acids. The CDR3 DNA sequence: TGTGCCAGCAGTTACGAGGCTGTCGGCTACACCTTC. Residues: CASSYEAVGYTF.

V is TRBV28 and J is TRBJ1-2; tentatively, D is TRBD1 (6 bases). This CDR3 region has 13 residues. V was cut by 6 bases and J by 4 bases, with 12 bases left in between. The germline V gene encodes CDR1 MDHEN and CDR2 SYDVKM. The CDR3, as DNA: TGTGCCAGCAGCGATGGACAGCCCTATGGCTACACCTTC. Its protein is CASSDGQPYGYTF.

This clone was recorded only once. The chain links TRBV4-2 to TRBJ2-5, with a tentative D call TRBD2 (6 bases). With 0 bases removed from V and 4 bases from J, the gap between germline ends came to 12 bases. Germline V gene lookup returns CDR1 LGHNA and CDR2 YNFKEQ. This CDR3 has 15 amino acids. The DNA of the CDR3 is TGTGCCAGCAGCCAAGAGCGGGGTAGGAGAGAGACCCAGTACTTC. Its protein is CASSQERGRRETQYF.

The chain joins TRBV11-2 to TRBJ2-7; TRBD1 matches at 7 bases. V dropped 0 bases and J dropped 9; count of bases not matched to a gene: 5. The CDR3 covers 13 residues. Per the germline V gene, CDR1 is SGHAT and CDR2 is FQNNGV. CDR3 DNA: TGTGCCAGCAGCTTAGAACAGGGGATTATGCAGTACTTC. Its protein is CASSLEQGIMQYF.

The genes are TRBV5-1 and TRBJ2-3; TRBD2 agrees at 13 bases. Unmatched junction bases numbered 8, after V lost 4 bases and J lost 3 bases. This CDR3 has 17 residues. CDR1 and CDR2 from the germline V gene are SGHRS and YFSETQ. The CDR3 DNA follows: TGCGCCAGCAGCGCCGGGACTAGCGGGGCGCCAACAGATACGCAGTATTTT. It is translated as CASSAGTSGAPTDTQYF.

The gene calls are TRBV6-6 and TRBJ1-4, with a possible D match to TRBD1 (5 bases). The CDR3 runs 14 residues. With 5 bases removed from V and 7 bases from J, the gap between germline ends came to 14 bases. The germline V gene encodes CDR1 MNHNY and CDR2 SVGAGI (reference sequence). CDR3 coding DNA: TGTGCCAGCAGTAGGGACCTGGGGGGTGAAAAACTGTTTTTT. It specifies CASSRDLGGEKLFF.

The V gene is TRBV5-1, the J gene TRBJ2-3; D gene unclear. V lost 0 bases and J lost 3, with 5 bases in between. Germline CDR1 and CDR2: SGHRS and YFSETQ. The CDR3 has 13 amino acids. CDR3 loop: CASSLDPTDTQYF. CDR3 DNA: TGCGCCAGCAGCTTGGACCCTACAGATACGCAGTATTTT.

V gene TRBV20-1 combines with J gene TRBJ2-5; D unresolved. CDR1 DFQATT and CDR2 SNEGSKA come from the germline V gene (reference sequence). This CDR3 contains 10 residues. The CDR3 region is CTVRAETQYF. The CDR3 DNA sequence: TGCACGGTTAGGGCAGAGACCCAGTACTTC.

The V and J genes are TRBV4-1 and TRBJ2-5, with D perhaps matching TRBD2 (6 bases). CDR1 and CDR2 (germline): MGHRA, YSYEKL. The length of the CDR3 is 13 residues. V was shortened by 4 bases and J by 5 bases, with 11 bases between the two germline ends. This chain's CDR3 is CASSRLRGETQYF. The CDR3 DNA follows: TGCGCCAGCAGCCGTCTCCGGGGGGAGACCCAGTACTTC.

This chain uses TRBV30 with TRBJ2-1, with D uncertain. V lost 3 bases and J 0 bases, leaving 9 bases between the germline ends. Looked up from germline, CDR1 is GTSNPN and CDR2 is SVGIG (reference sequence). The CDR3 runs to 14 residues. CDR3 DNA sequence: TGTGCCTGGAGATCACTGAGCTCCTACAATGAGCAGTTCTTC. It specifies CAWRSLSSYNEQFF. The full variable domain, in which reference TRBV30 and TRBJ2-1 provide the parts outside the CDR3, is SQTIHQWPATLVQPVGSPLSLECTVEGTSNPNLYWYRQAAGRGLQLLFYSVGIGQISSEVPQNLSASRPQDRQFILSSKKLLLSDSGFYLCAWRSLSSYNEQFFGPGTRLTVL.

CDR3 bases: TGCAGCGTTGAAGATAAGGGGATGAGTGAAAAACTGTTTTTT. Encoded protein: CSVEDKGMSEKLFF. The chain employs TRBV29-1 and TRBJ1-4; weak D call: TRBD1 (5 bases). This CDR3 is built from 14 residues. CDR1 and CDR2 from the germline V gene are SQVTM and ANQGSEA. V lost 0 bases, J lost 7 bases, and 12 bases lay in between.